A selection of T cell receptor beta chains follows, all from one sample in a study of cytomegalovirus exposure and HLA in healthy donors. Clones were read by immunoSEQ multiplex PCR, and TCRdb kept only the in-frame ones, dropping some. The top ten hold 4% to 5.5% of the sample, which has over 100,000 clones, about 69% seen once. Sequencing was done on a sample of PBMCs. These receptors were collected from a human donor in good health. CDR3s include the opening cysteine and the closing phenylalanine or tryptophan. A D gene is named only where the DNA matches it firmly. Rows may omit the clone size; those that give it use once, few, many or a size class.

v_call	d_call	j_call	clone_size	cdr3_nt	cdr3_aa
TRBV19	.	TRBJ1-4	.	TGTGCCAGTAGCCGATCCCGACAGACAACTAATGAAAAACTGTTTTTT	CASSRSRQTTNEKLFF
TRBV29-1	.	TRBJ2-7	few	TGCAGCGTAATCGAGCCGAGATCCTACGAGCAGTACTTC	CSVIEPRSYEQYF
TRBV13	.	TRBJ1-1	.	TGTGCCAGCAGCTTACGGGCGAGGGCGGACACTGAAGCTTTCTTT	CASSLRARADTEAFF
TRBV4-2	.	TRBJ2-5	.	TGTGCCAGCAGCCAAGAGGCCAGGGGACAAGAGACCCAGTACTTC	CASSQEARGQETQYF
TRBV11-2	TRBD2	TRBJ2-7	few	TGTGCCAGCAGCTCTACTAGCGGGGCCTACGAGCAGTACTTC	CASSSTSGAYEQYF
TRBV5-1	TRBD1	TRBJ1-5	.	TGCGCCAGCACACAGACAGGGGACGCCGATCAGCCCCAGCATTTT	CASTQTGDADQPQHF
TRBV28	TRBD1	TRBJ2-5	few	TGTGCCAGCAGTCCACCGGGACAGTTGGAGACCCAGTACTTC	CASSPPGQLETQYF
TRBV30	TRBD1	TRBJ2-5	.	TGTGCCTACCGGGACAGGGGGGCAGTGGGCCAGTACTTC	CAYRDRGAVGQYF
TRBV27	TRBD1	TRBJ2-4	once	TGTGCCAGCAGTTCAAGCAGGGGGCTCGGAAACATTCAGTACTTC	CASSSSRGLGNIQYF
TRBV6-5	TRBD1	TRBJ2-3	.	TGTGCCAGCACCGAACCGGGACAGGGGACAGATACGCAGTATTTT	CASTEPGQGTDTQYF
TRBV7-9	.	TRBJ2-1	.	TGTGCCAGCAGCTTAGCGCTAGGGGTTGGAGTGGTCTACAATGAGCAGTTCTTC	CASSLALGVGVVYNEQFF
TRBV5-8	TRBD1	TRBJ2-5	.	TGTGCCAGCAGCCGGGACAGGGGAGAGACCCAGTACTTC	CASSRDRGETQYF
TRBV2	.	TRBJ2-1	.	TGTGCCAGCAGTGAAGCGCGGGGCTACAATGAGCAGTTCTTC	CASSEARGYNEQFF
TRBV5-4	TRBD2	TRBJ2-3	.	TGTGCCACGGCTAGCGGGGAAAGAGATACGCAGTATTTT	CATASGERDTQYF
TRBV9	.	TRBJ2-5	.	TGTGCCAGCAGCCCTAGACAGATCCCTCAAGAGACCCAGTACTTC	CASSPRQIPQETQYF
TRBV28	TRBD1	TRBJ1-5	large	TGTGCCAGCAGCTTTGGACAGGGACAGCCCCAGCATTTT	CASSFGQGQPQHF
TRBV5-8	.	TRBJ2-3	few	TGTGCCAGCAGCTTTTTCGGCAGGGGCACAGATACGCAGTATTTT	CASSFFGRGTDTQYF
TRBV30	.	TRBJ1-4	.	TGTGCCTTCCTAGGGAGGGGAACTAATGAAAAACTGTTTTTT	CAFLGRGTNEKLFF
TRBV18	TRBD1	TRBJ1-2	.	TGTGCCAGCTCCCTGCGGACAGGGGCCGTGAGAGACTACACCTTC	CASSLRTGAVRDYTF
TRBV9	TRBD1	TRBJ2-1	once	TGTGCCAGCAGCGCACCCCTGGACAGGGAAGTCGATGAGCAGTTCTTC	CASSAPLDREVDEQFF
TRBV19	TRBD1	TRBJ2-7	.	TGTGCCAGTAGCACAGACGAGACAGGGGGAGCCTACGAGCAGTACTTC	CASSTDETGGAYEQYF
TRBV7-6	.	TRBJ1-4	few	TGTGCCAGCAGCCCGCGCGTCCTCGGGGTCGGTGAAAAACTGTTTTTT	CASSPRVLGVGEKLFF
TRBV2	.	TRBJ2-7	.	TGTGCCACCAAAGGAGACAGTCACTACGAGCAGTACTTC	CATKGDSHYEQYF
TRBV11-3	.	TRBJ2-7	.	TGTGCCAGCAGCCTAGGTCCCCTCTACGAGCAGTACTTC	CASSLGPLYEQYF
TRBV25-1	.	TRBJ2-1	few	TGTGCCAGCAGTGAATATGTGGGAGCGGATGAGCAGTTCTTC	CASSEYVGADEQFF
TRBV27	.	TRBJ2-3	.	TGTGCCAGCAGTTACTTCAGGGTCGGAGGCACAGATACGCAGTATTTT	CASSYFRVGGTDTQYF
TRBV6-1	.	TRBJ2-7	few	TGTGCCAGCAGTGAAGCACGGACACGTACCTACGAGCAGTACTTC	CASSEARTRTYEQYF
TRBV5-4	TRBD2	TRBJ2-3	few	TGTGCCAGCAGCTTGACTAGCGGCCCAAGCACAGATACGCAGTATTTT	CASSLTSGPSTDTQYF
TRBV7-3	TRBD2	TRBJ2-1	.	TGTGCCAGCAGCTCGGGACTAGCGGCCAATGAGCAGTTCTTC	CASSSGLAANEQFF
TRBV19	.	TRBJ2-1	few	TGTGCCAGTAGTGCAGTGGGAGCCTCCTACAATGAGCAGTTCTTC	CASSAVGASYNEQFF
TRBV19	.	TRBJ2-7	few	TGTGCCAGTAGTACCGACAGTTTCTCCTACGAGCAGTACTTC	CASSTDSFSYEQYF
TRBV5-1	TRBD2	TRBJ2-1	.	TGCGCCAGCAGCTTAACTAGCGGATACAATGAGCAGTTCTTC	CASSLTSGYNEQFF
TRBV10-3	.	TRBJ1-1	few	TGTGCCATCGGCGGGCGGAACACTGAAGCTTTCTTT	CAIGGRNTEAFF
TRBV14	.	TRBJ2-7	.	TGTGCCAGCAGCGGTACAGTCTCCTACGAGCAGTACTTC	CASSGTVSYEQYF
TRBV6-5	TRBD2	TRBJ2-1	.	TGTGCCAGCAGTTACTCGCGCGGGAGATCCGGTAATGAGCAGTTCTTC	CASSYSRGRSGNEQFF
TRBV5-1	.	TRBJ2-1	.	TGCGCCAGCAGCTCGAACTTAGGACTTTTAAATGAGCAGTTCTTC	CASSSNLGLLNEQFF
TRBV7-3	.	TRBJ2-2	.	TGTGCCAGCAGCCGAGACTTTCGGTCCGGGGAGCTGTTTTTT	CASSRDFRSGELFF
TRBV28	.	TRBJ1-1	few	TGTGCCAGCAGTCCTCCGCCACAGTGGAACACTGAAGCTTTCTTT	CASSPPPQWNTEAFF
TRBV19	TRBD1	TRBJ2-7	.	TGTGCCAGTAGCCCCGGGACAGGGAGTACCTACGAGCAGTACTTC	CASSPGTGSTYEQYF
TRBV29-1	TRBD1	TRBJ1-4	.	TGCAGCGTTGGTGGGGGACAGGGGAATGAAAAACTGTTTTTT	CSVGGGQGNEKLFF
TRBV29-1	TRBD1	TRBJ1-5	few	TGCAGCGTACGAGGGACAGGGGACGGCATTAACAATCAGCCCCAGCATTTT	CSVRGTGDGINNQPQHF
TRBV15	.	TRBJ2-5	.	TGTGCCACCAGCGGCACAGGGTTGCAAGAGACCCAGTACTTC	CATSGTGLQETQYF
TRBV2	.	TRBJ2-7	.	TGTGCCAGCAGTCACGGGACTGGCTCCTACGAGCAGTACTTC	CASSHGTGSYEQYF
TRBV28	.	TRBJ2-4	.	TGTGCCAGCAACTTATCAGCCGGAGGACCAAAAAACATTCAGTACTTC	CASNLSAGGPKNIQYF
TRBV5-1	.	TRBJ2-4	.	TGCGCCAGCAGCTGGTCCGGAGGGGTGGCGGACATTCAGTACTTC	CASSWSGGVADIQYF
TRBV5-1	.	TRBJ2-1	.	TGCGCCAGCAGCTTGTCAGACAATGAGCAGTTCTTC	CASSLSDNEQFF
TRBV2	.	TRBJ1-1	.	TGTGCCAGCAGTGAAGAAGGGGGACGGAACACTGAAGCTTTCTTT	CASSEEGGRNTEAFF
TRBV19	.	TRBJ1-1	.	TGTGCCAGTACGGCAGGGTACTCGAGCACTGAAGCTTTCTTT	CASTAGYSSTEAFF
TRBV7-8	TRBD1	TRBJ1-4	.	TGTGCCAGCAGCTGGGACAGAGGAGGAATGGGCAGTAATGAAAAACTGTTTTTT	CASSWDRGGMGSNEKLFF
TRBV30	.	TRBJ1-2	.	TGTGCCTGGAGAAGGGGAAGGGCTGGGATGGACTATGGCTACACCTTC	CAWRRGRAGMDYGYTF
TRBV5-1	TRBD2	TRBJ2-5	few	TGCGCCAGCAGCGCGGGACTAGCGGGATCTAAAGAGACCCAGTACTTC	CASSAGLAGSKETQYF
TRBV27	.	TRBJ2-7	.	TGTGCCAGCAGAGGAGGATACGAGCAGTACTTC	CASRGGYEQYF